These 11 T cell receptor beta chains share one sample of origin, sequenced in a study of tumor-infiltrating lymphocytes in localized non-small cell lung cancer. Here immunoSEQ multiplex PCR was the method, and the copy in TCRdb shows in-frame clones only, minus some. The sample has some 16,000 clones; approximately 62% are singletons. The sample was lung tumor tissue. The receptors were gathered from a human donor with non-small cell lung cancer.

The chain has TRBV18 and TRBJ2-7; 8 nucleotides align to TRBD2. Trimming at V came to 3 bases and at J to 10 bases, leaving 14 bases not matched to a gene. This CDR3 comprises 15 residues. Germline lookup yields CDR1 KGHSH and CDR2 LQKENI. The CDR3: CASSPPGTSFNSQYF. CDR3 nucleotides: TGTGCCAGCTCACCCCCTGGGACTAGTTTTAATTCACAGTACTTC.

In its sample, this clone is medium-sized. The chain joins TRBV20-1 to TRBJ2-1, with no clear D. Trimming stripped 6 bases from V and 8 bases from J, with 11 bases between. The CDR3 is made up of 11 amino acids. In germline, CDR1 is DFQATT, CDR2 SNEGSKA (reference sequence). In DNA form, the CDR3 reads TGCAGTGCAAAGCCTTGGGATGAGCAGTTCTTC. Its protein is CSAKPWDEQFF.

This clone rates as medium-sized. The chain joins TRBV29-1 to TRBJ2-5; D could derive from TRBD1 or TRBD2 (7 bases each). Trimming left V 7 bases short and J 5 bases short, with 14 bases between. The CDR3 is 12 amino acids. CDR1 is SQVTM, CDR2 ANQGSEA, per germline. CDR3 bases: TGCAGCGCAAACAGGGGAGGGGAGACCCAGTACTTC. It translates to CSANRGGETQYF. Looking up the rest from reference TRBV29-1 and TRBJ2-5 gives the full variable domain: SAVISQKPSRDICQRGTSLTIQCQVDSQVTMMFWYRQQPGQSLTLIATANQGSEATYESGFVIDKFPISRPNLTFSTLTVSNMSPEDSSIYLCSANRGGETQYFGPGTRLLVL.

The chain joins TRBV29-1 to TRBJ2-1, with TRBD2 as a possible D gene (6 bases). The ends were cut back, 7 bases at V and 4 bases at J, with 17 bases in the middle. Germline values: CDR1 SQVTM, CDR2 ANQGSEA. The length of the CDR3 is 14 residues. The CDR3 here is CSAGAGGQYNEQFF. CDR3 coding DNA: TGCAGCGCTGGGGCAGGAGGGCAGTACAATGAGCAGTTCTTC.

The chain has TRBV5-1 and TRBJ2-1, with TRBD2 identical over 11 bases. The CDR3 spans 16 residues. The V gene end was trimmed by 6 bases and the J gene end by 5 bases; junction bases not matched to a gene: 10. Germline assignment: CDR1 SGHRS and CDR2 YFSETQ. CDR3 region: CASKGELAGEHNEQFF. CDR3 nucleotides: TGCGCCAGCAAAGGTGAACTAGCGGGAGAGCACAATGAGCAGTTCTTC.

The sample holds a few counts of this clone. The rearrangement uses TRBV5-4 and TRBJ2-7, with 14 bases identical to TRBD2. CDR1 and CDR2 from the germline V gene are SGHNT and YYREEE (reference sequence). The CDR3 is made up of 17 amino acids. V gave up 4 bases and J gave up 3 bases; unmatched junction bases: 9. This CDR3 is CASSGGLAGEGRYEQYF. The CDR3 DNA reads TGTGCCAGCAGCGGGGGACTAGCGGGAGAGGGACGCTACGAGCAGTACTTC.

This chain links TRBV19 with TRBJ2-3; no reliable D call. Trimming left V 7 bases short and J 0 bases short, with 14 bases between. The CDR3 sequence is 15 residues long. From germline, CDR1 is LNHDA and CDR2 SQIVND (reference sequence). The CDR3 sequence: CASKHHGPSTDTQYF. The CDR3 region has the DNA TGTGCCAGTAAGCACCACGGACCAAGCACAGATACGCAGTATTTT.

The sample holds a few counts of this clone. The CDR3 DNA sequence: TGTGCCAGCAGTGAAATGACCTACGAGCAGTACTTC. Residues: CASSEMTYEQYF. The rearrangement links TRBV6-1 to TRBJ2-7; unclear D gene. Germline V lookup: CDR1 MNHNS, CDR2 SASEGT. The CDR3 totals 12 residues. Trimming took 2 bases from V and 2 from J, leaving 4 bases between them.

In its sample, this clone was seen a few times. The genes are TRBV13 and TRBJ2-1; D uncertain. This CDR3 region has 13 residues. Per germline, CDR1 PRHDT and CDR2 FYEKMQ (reference sequence). Trimming stripped 7 bases from V and 5 bases from J, with 12 bases between. CDR3 residues: CASNYGGHNEQFF. The CDR3 nucleotides read TGTGCCAGCAACTATGGTGGTCACAATGAGCAGTTCTTC. The whole variable domain, filled in from reference TRBV13 and TRBJ2-1, reads AAGVIQSPRHLIKEKRETATLKCYPIPRHDTVYWYQQGPGQDPQFLISFYEKMQSDKGSIPDRFSAQQFSDYHSELNMSSLELGDSALYFCASNYGGHNEQFFGPGTRLTVL.

V usage is TRBV19 and J usage is TRBJ2-4, with 13 nucleotides matching TRBD2. Germline-derived CDR1 and CDR2 are LNHDA and SQIVND (reference sequence). The CDR3 has 18 amino acids. Losses at the gene ends were 5 bases for V and 0 bases for J; bases not matched to a gene: 7. The CDR3 nucleotides are TGTGCCAGTAGTGTCGGGACTAGCGGGACAATAGCCAAAAACATTCAGTACTTC. Translating it yields CASSVGTSGTIAKNIQYF.

The chain recombines TRBV29-1 with TRBJ1-2, with D possibly being TRBD1 (5 bases). This CDR3 comprises 13 residues. The V and J ends lost 6 bases and 4 bases respectively, with 15 bases between them. CDR1 is SQVTM and CDR2 is ANQGSEA in the germline V gene. CDR3 coding DNA: TGCAGCGTGGCCGCGGGGCGGCGCTATGGCTACACCTTC. Its translation: CSVAAGRRYGYTF.